The present TCR beta chain was sequenced within a study of a mutant IDH1 vaccine in newly diagnosed glioma. Looking at the study overall: Eight vaccinations reached patients in weeks 1, 3, 5, 7, 11, 15, 19 and 23. Previous care, which was radiotherapy, temozolomide, or both, most often involved both.

Comment on this clone: Its matching antigen is unknown.

Study results and caveats: Of the patients, roughly 95% had vaccine-induced immune responses. Pseudoprogression appeared unlinked to shifts in leading peripheral T cell clonotypes.

Sequenced by immunoSEQ multiplex PCR; TCRdb stores in-frame clones only, minus some. The sample contains 25,000 to 30,000 clones, 75% to 80% of which appear only once. Documented time point: week 5, during vaccination. Vaccination comprised doses that each held 300 ug of mutant IDH1 20-mer peptide, plus topical imiquimod. The CDR3 has 15 residues. From germline, CDR1 is SNHLY and CDR2 FYNNEI. V lost 5 bases and J lost 4, with 18 bases in between. The TCR originated in a man aged 35 to 55 with glioma. Material: PBMCs, obtained from a glioma patient whose treatment included an IDH1 peptide vaccine. The chain employs TRBV2 and TRBJ2-7; weak D call: TRBD2 (6 bases). The CDR3 DNA follows: TGTGCCAGCAGTAAGAGTGGGGGAGGCACTTACGAGCAGTACTTC. Translated, it gives CASSKSGGGTYEQYF.